This record covers a single T cell receptor (beta chain). This record belongs to a study of blood T cell repertoires in COVID-19. V gave up 6 bases and J gave up 1 base, with 6 bases separating them. Germline CDR1 is KGHSH and CDR2 is LQKENI. This CDR3 is built from 12 residues. Assay used: immunoSEQ multiplex PCR; TCRdb lists only in-frame clones, some missing. The table includes 60,000 or so clones, roughly 80% detected once. Material: peripheral blood. The chain recombines TRBV18 with TRBJ1-1; D gene unclear. This clonotype originated in a man in his fifties or sixties with acute or convalescent COVID-19. The CDR3 region is CASSPGNTEAFF. The CDR3 DNA reads as TGTGCCAGCTCCCCCGGGAACACTGAAGCTTTCTTT.